These 7 T cell receptor beta chains were all obtained from the same sample, sequenced in a study of CD8 T cells in Susac syndrome. After extraction with the RNeasy kit, about 0.45 to 1 ug of the RNA was reverse transcribed using random hexamers. TCRdb itself ran the immunoSEQ multiplex PCR reads through MiXCR, one entry per CDR3 protein. The top ten hold approximately 0.13% of the sample, which has a few hundred thousand distinct CDR3 sequences, around 90% seen once. The sequencing input was CD8+ T cells from PBMCs. Receptor source: a human donor with multiple sclerosis.

Concerning this clonotype: One end of the junction does not line up with germline, which may come from a read error. The chain recombines TRBV9 with TRBJ2-7, with D possibly matching TRBD1 (6 bases). The germline V gene has CDR1 SGDLS and CDR2 YYNGEE. There are 14 residues in the CDR3. This chain's CDR3 is CAISPGDRSYEQYF. The CDR3 DNA sequence: TGTGCCATCAGCCCAGGGGATCGCTCCTACGAGCAGTACTTC. The full variable domain, rest sourced from reference TRBV9 and TRBJ2-7, is DSGVTQTPKHLITATGQRVTLRCSPRSGDLSVYWYQQSLDQGLQFLIQYYNGEERAKGNILERFSAQQFPDLHSELNLSSLELGDSALYFCAISPGDRSYEQYFGPGTRLTVT.

The chain employs TRBV20-1 and TRBJ2-7; 9 bases align to TRBD2. V was pared by 3 bases and J by 3 bases, with 6 bases of the junction left unmatched. The CDR3 extends over 14 amino acids. Germline V gives CDR1 DFQATT, CDR2 SNEGSKA (reference sequence). CDR3 bases: TGCAGTGCTAGTGGCGGGGGGGCCGGCTACGAGCAGTACTTC. Translating gives CSASGGGAGYEQYF.

This sequence joins TRBV20-1 and TRBJ2-7; D unresolved. The V gene's germline CDR1 is DFQATT and CDR2 SNEGSKA (reference sequence). The CDR3 runs 13 residues. V lost 0 bases and J lost 2, with 8 bases in between. Here the CDR3 DNA reads TGCAGTGCTAGAGAAGGTGGGACCTACGAGCAGTACTTC. The encoded protein is CSAREGGTYEQYF.

This sequence joins TRBV20-1 and TRBJ2-2, with D possibly matching TRBD2 (5 bases). The length of the CDR3 is 13 residues. V gave up 5 bases and J gave up 6 bases, with 13 bases separating them. Germline-derived CDR1 and CDR2 are DFQATT and SNEGSKA (reference sequence). CDR3 DNA sequence: TGCAGTGCTCCTGTCTCGGGATCCGGGGAGCTGTTTTTT. This sequence encodes CSAPVSGSGELFF.

V gene TRBV4-1 combines with J gene TRBJ2-7; D is undetermined. Trimming shortened V by 1 base and J by 2 bases, and 9 bases separated the two germline ends. This CDR3 has 14 residues. Germline V lookup: CDR1 MGHRA, CDR2 YSYEKL. The CDR3 DNA sequence: TGCGCCAGCAGCCAAGGGGCTCGAACCTACGAGCAGTACTTC. This translates into CASSQGARTYEQYF.

The rearrangement uses TRBV3-1 and TRBJ1-3, with D uncertain. Germline loops: CDR1 LGHDT, CDR2 YNNKEL (reference sequence). This CDR3 comprises 14 residues. Trimming removed 3 bases at V and 2 bases at J, with 8 bases between. CDR3 amino acids: CASSHRSPGNTIYF. In DNA, the CDR3 is TGTGCCAGCAGCCACCGTTCTCCTGGAAACACCATATATTTT. Full variable domain (outside the CDR3, taken from reference TRBV3-1 and TRBJ1-3): DTAVSQTPKYLVTQMGNDKSIKCEQNLGHDTMYWYKQDSKKFLKIMFSYNNKELIINETVPNRFSPKSPDKAHLNLHINSLELGDSAVYFCASSHRSPGNTIYFGEGSWLTVV.

V is TRBV13 and J is TRBJ2-1; D not certain. Germline CDR1 is PRHDT and CDR2 is FYEKMQ (reference sequence). Trimming stripped 5 bases from V and 5 bases from J, with 10 bases between. This CDR3 is 13 amino acids long. The CDR3 bases are TGTGCCAGCAGCCCCATCACCCACAATGAGCAGTTCTTC. Translation gives CASSPITHNEQFF.